These 17 T cell receptor beta chains originate from one sample sequenced in a study of cytomegalovirus exposure and HLA in healthy donors. The PCR contained 60 Vbeta and 13 Jbeta primers. Sequencing was performed with immunoSEQ multiplex PCR; in TCRdb, only in-frame clones are kept and a portion is missing. Of about 170,000 clones in the sample, about 80% were seen once. The sample consisted of PBMCs. Receptor source: a man younger than 45 in good health and CMV-seropositive.

The CDR3 DNA reads as TGTGCCTGGAGTGTTGCTAGTCCCTACGAGCAGTACTTC. Amino acids: CAWSVASPYEQYF. The V and J genes are TRBV30 and TRBJ2-7; D gene uncertain. Looked up from germline, CDR1 is GTSNPN and CDR2 is SVGIG (reference sequence). There are 13 residues in the CDR3. Deletions cut 0 bases from V and 2 bases from J, with 8 bases between.

This clone was picked up a small number of times. The rearrangement uses TRBV4-1 and TRBJ1-1; D unclear. Germline values: CDR1 MGHRA, CDR2 YSYEKL. The V end lost 0 bases, the J end lost 0 bases, and 11 bases lay between the germline ends. This CDR3 has 16 amino acids. The CDR3 protein is CASSQDVGRVNTEAFF. CDR3 sequence (DNA): TGCGCCAGCAGCCAAGACGTCGGGAGGGTGAACACTGAAGCTTTCTTT.

J is TRBJ2-3 and V is TRBV2; TRBD2 matches at 9 bases. Germline V gene lookup returns CDR1 SNHLY and CDR2 FYNNEI. This CDR3 region has 15 residues. The V gene end was trimmed by 6 bases and the J gene end by 1 base; junction bases not matched to a gene: 5. This chain's CDR3 is CASRGGRGGTDTQYF. DNA of the CDR3: TGTGCCAGCAGAGGCGGGAGGGGGGGCACAGATACGCAGTATTTT.

J is TRBJ2-1 and V is TRBV7-2; 10 nucleotides agree with TRBD2. CDR3 length equals 15 residues. Germline trimming cut 4 bases from V and 4 bases from J; bases unmatched to any gene: 4. Germline V CDR1 and CDR2: SGHTA, FQGNSA. The CDR3 region has the DNA TGTGCCAGCAGCTCAGGACTAGCGGCTTACAATGAGCAGTTCTTC. Translated, it gives CASSSGLAAYNEQFF.

On this clone itself: Distinct nucleotide sequences in the sample also encode this CDR3. The chain carries TRBV5-1 and TRBJ2-7; 10 positions match TRBD2. V lost 4 bases to trimming and J lost 1 base; unmatched junction nucleotides: 2. In germline, CDR1 is SGHRS, CDR2 YFSETQ. This CDR3 has 14 residues. Here the CDR3 reads CASSLTSGSYEQYF. CDR3 in DNA: TGCGCCAGCAGCCTGACTAGCGGGTCCTACGAGCAGTACTTC. The full variable domain, in which reference TRBV5-1 and TRBJ2-7 provide the parts outside the CDR3, is KAGVTQTPRYLIKTRGQQVTLSCSPISGHRSVSWYQQTPGQGLQFLFEYFSETQRNKGNFPGRFSGRQFSNSRSEMNVSTLELGDSALYLCASSLTSGSYEQYFGPGTRLTVT.

V usage is TRBV7-8 and J usage is TRBJ1-1; maybe TRBD1 (6 bases). This CDR3 contains 17 residues. V lost 2 bases, J lost 1 base, and 17 bases lay in between. CDR1 and CDR2 from the germline V gene are SGHVS and FQNEAQ. The CDR3 reads CASSLPGGGLGNTEAFF. CDR3 bases: TGTGCCAGCAGCTTACCGGGGGGCGGTTTGGGGAACACTGAAGCTTTCTTT.

The chain has TRBV11-2 and TRBJ2-1, with D maybe TRBD1 (6 bases). V was pared by 6 bases and J by 12 bases, with 12 bases between. The CDR3 is 11 amino acids. Looked up from germline, CDR1 is SGHAT and CDR2 is FQNNGV. The CDR3 sequence is CASSIGGRQFF. CDR3 coding DNA: TGTGCCAGCAGTATAGGGGGTCGGCAGTTCTTC.

The chain is built from TRBV25-1 and TRBJ1-1, with D perhaps TRBD1 (6 bases). The CDR3 is made up of 13 amino acids. Per the germline V gene, CDR1 is MGHDK and CDR2 is SYGVNS. V gave up 8 bases and J gave up 0 bases, with 10 bases separating them. DNA for the CDR3: TGTGCCAGCCAGGACAGTATGAACACTGAAGCTTTCTTT. Its translation is CASQDSMNTEAFF.

This chain joins TRBV4-3 and TRBJ1-6, with D maybe TRBD1 (5 bases). The CDR3 spans 15 residues. V was trimmed by 2 bases and J by 6 bases, leaving 11 bases between them. In germline, CDR1 is LGHNA, CDR2 YSLEER. The CDR3 DNA follows: TGCGCCAGCAGCCAATCCAGGGCAGGTAATTCACCCCTCCACTTT. This translates into CASSQSRAGNSPLHF.

This chain connects TRBV5-1 to TRBJ2-7; D is uncertain. CDR1 is SGHRS and CDR2 is YFSETQ in the germline V gene. The CDR3 runs to 13 residues. V lost 0 bases and J 7 bases, leaving 11 bases between the germline ends. The CDR3 nucleotides are TGCGCCAGCAGCTTGGGAACCGAGAGGGAGCAGTACTTC. Translating gives CASSLGTEREQYF.

The chain is built from TRBV5-1 and TRBJ2-5, with 13 nucleotides matching TRBD2. The V segment lost 4 bases and the J segment 4 bases; nucleotides outside the gene matches: 7. This CDR3 region has 16 residues. Germline V gene sequence: CDR1 SGHRS, CDR2 YFSETQ. As DNA, the CDR3 is TGCGCCAGCAGCCCACCCGGACTAGCGGGAGCAGAGACCCAGTACTTC. Its translation: CASSPPGLAGAETQYF.

The chain couples TRBV5-1 to TRBJ2-7; weak D call: TRBD1 (5 bases). V lost 0 bases, J lost 3 bases, and 16 bases lay in between. Germline CDR1 and CDR2: SGHRS and YFSETQ. This CDR3 region has 16 residues. The CDR3 region has the DNA TGCGCCAGCAGCTTGGAACTTGCAGGGCTATACTACGAGCAGTACTTC. Translating gives CASSLELAGLYYEQYF.

The chain has TRBV6-6 and TRBJ2-7; 9 bases match TRBD2. The CDR3 contains 15 residues. Germline trimming cut 0 bases from V and 2 bases from J; bases unmatched to any gene: 2. Germline V gene lookup returns CDR1 MNHNY and CDR2 SVGAGI (reference sequence). CDR3 nucleotides: TGTGCCAGCAGTTACTCGCGGGGGGGGGCCTACGAGCAGTACTTC. It is translated as CASSYSRGGAYEQYF.

This clone was detected only a few times. The chain links TRBV14 to TRBJ2-3; 8 nucleotides match TRBD2. V dropped 4 bases and J dropped 5; count of bases not matched to a gene: 11. Per the germline V gene, CDR1 is SGHDN and CDR2 is FVKESK. CDR3 length: 16 amino acids. The CDR3 DNA reads TGTGCCAGCAGCCTAACAGGTAGCGGGGAAGTAGATACGCAGTATTTT. Translated, it gives CASSLTGSGEVDTQYF.

This clone was counted a few times. The V gene is TRBV10-2, the J gene TRBJ2-7; 9 bases line up with TRBD1. The germline CDR1 and CDR2 sequences are WSHSY and SAAADI. V lost 5 bases to trimming and J lost 4 bases; unmatched junction nucleotides: 3. This CDR3 has 13 residues. This chain's CDR3 is CASSMDRGYEQYF. The CDR3 region has the DNA TGCGCCAGCAGTATGGACAGGGGATACGAGCAGTACTTC.

This chain uses TRBV5-3 with TRBJ2-1; the match to TRBD1 covers 9 bases. TRBV5-3 is assigned to the ORF class and has an uncertain function. The ends lost 4 bases at V and 9 bases at J; junction bases unmatched: 5. There are 13 residues in the CDR3. The CDR3 coding sequence is TGTGCCAGAAGCGTGGGACAGGGAAGTGAGCAGTTCTTC. Translating it yields CARSVGQGSEQFF.

The rearrangement uses TRBV7-2 and TRBJ2-7; TRBD2 matches at 8 bases. Trimming cost V 5 bases and J 3 bases; bases outside gene matches: 9. This CDR3 has 15 residues. Per the germline V gene, CDR1 is SGHTA and CDR2 is FQGNSA. The CDR3 here is CASSVGRGRLYEQYF. DNA of the CDR3: TGTGCCAGCAGCGTGGGCCGCGGGAGGCTCTACGAGCAGTACTTC.